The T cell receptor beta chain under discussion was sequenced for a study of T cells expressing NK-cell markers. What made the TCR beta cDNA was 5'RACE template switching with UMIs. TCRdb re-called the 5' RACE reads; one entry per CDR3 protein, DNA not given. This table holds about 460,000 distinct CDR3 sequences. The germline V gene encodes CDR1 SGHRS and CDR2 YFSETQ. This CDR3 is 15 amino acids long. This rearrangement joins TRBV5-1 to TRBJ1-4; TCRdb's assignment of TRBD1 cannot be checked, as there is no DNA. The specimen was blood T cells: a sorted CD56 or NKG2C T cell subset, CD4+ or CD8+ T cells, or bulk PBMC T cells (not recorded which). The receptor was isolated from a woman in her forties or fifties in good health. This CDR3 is CASTEQGATNEKLFF.